The sequence of this T cell receptor (beta chain) was determined in a study of blood T cell repertoires in COVID-19. Whole-study context: T cells, B-cell-depleted T cells, or PBMCs provided the cDNA or gDNA that served as material.

CDR1 is MNHNY and CDR2 is SVGAGI in the germline V gene (reference sequence). The CDR3 runs to 15 residues. Trimming took off 0 bases at V and 2 bases at J, with 7 bases between the two ends. In the original analysis: Estimation of nucleated cell counts was performed using reference gene primer amplification. Repertoires were generated with immunoSEQ multiplex PCR, while TCRdb's copy carries only in-frame clones and drops some. Clonal size and the V and J genes are those of that table, whereas D and trimming came from the DNA. The table shows 90,000 to 120,000 clones, with more than 70% occurring only once.

The TCR was taken from a man in his forties or fifties with active or convalescent COVID-19. The genes are TRBV6-6 and TRBJ1-4, with a tentative D call TRBD1 (6 bases). Source material: peripheral blood. In nucleotides, the CDR3 is TGTGCCAGCAGTTACTCCCAGGGGACTAATGAAAAACTGTTTTTT. The encoded protein is CASSYSQGTNEKLFF.